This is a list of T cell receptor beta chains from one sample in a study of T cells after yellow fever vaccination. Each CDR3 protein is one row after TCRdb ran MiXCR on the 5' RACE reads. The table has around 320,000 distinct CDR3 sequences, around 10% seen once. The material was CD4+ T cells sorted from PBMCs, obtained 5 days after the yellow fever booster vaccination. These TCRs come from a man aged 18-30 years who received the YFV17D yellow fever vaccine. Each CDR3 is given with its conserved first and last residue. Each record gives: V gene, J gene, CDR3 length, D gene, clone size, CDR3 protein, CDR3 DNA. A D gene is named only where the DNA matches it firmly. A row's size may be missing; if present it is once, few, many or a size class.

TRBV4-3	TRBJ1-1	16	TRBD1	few	CASSQDPQGVSTEAFF	TGCGCCAGCAGCCAAGATCCGCAGGGGGTGAGCACTGAAGCTTTCTTT
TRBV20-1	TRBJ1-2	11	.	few	CSARAGSSLTF	TGCAGTGCTAGAGCGGGTAGTAGCCTCACCTTC
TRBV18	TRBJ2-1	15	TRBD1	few	CASSPDRGRFDEQFF	TGTGCCAGCTCACCAGACAGGGGGCGCTTCGATGAGCAGTTCTTC
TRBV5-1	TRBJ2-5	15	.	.	CASSPGHAFQETQYF	TGCGCCAGCAGCCCTGGCCACGCGTTCCAAGAGACCCAGTACTTC
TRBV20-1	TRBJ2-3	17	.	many	CSANSVTDYLPTDTQYF	TGCAGTGCTAATTCCGTGACGGACTATCTACCCACAGATACGCAGTATTTT
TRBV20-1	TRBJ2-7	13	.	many	CSAPDRSGGEQYF	TGCAGTGCCCCCGACAGGTCGGGGGGCGAGCAGTACTTC
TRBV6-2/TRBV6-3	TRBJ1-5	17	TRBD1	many	CASTATGTGGAWQPQHF	TGTGCCAGCACTGCGACCGGGACAGGGGGCGCCTGGCAGCCCCAGCATTTT
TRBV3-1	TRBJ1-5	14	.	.	CASSQAHSLQPQHF	TGTGCCAGCAGCCAAGCGCACAGCCTTCAGCCCCAGCATTTT
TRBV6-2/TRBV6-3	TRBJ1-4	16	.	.	CASSGRVTRENEKLFF	TGTGCCAGCAGCGGACGGGTCACCCGAGAAAATGAAAAACTGTTTTTT
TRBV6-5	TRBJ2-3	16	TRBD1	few	CASRDPGTGSTDTQYF	TGTGCCAGCAGGGACCCTGGGACAGGGAGCACAGATACGCAGTATTTT
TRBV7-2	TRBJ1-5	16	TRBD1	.	CASSSPGTGPYQPQHF	TGTGCCAGCAGCTCACCCGGGACAGGGCCTTACCAGCCCCAGCATTTT
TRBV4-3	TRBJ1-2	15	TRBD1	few	CASSLGQGRGDGYTF	TGCGCCAGCAGCCTAGGACAGGGCCGAGGCGATGGCTACACCTTC
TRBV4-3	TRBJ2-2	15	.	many	CASSQAAANTGELFF	TGCGCCAGCAGCCAAGCGGCCGCGAACACCGGGGAGCTGTTTTTT
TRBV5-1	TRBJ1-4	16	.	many	CASSPSGGTTNEKLFF	TGCGCCAGCAGCCCCAGCGGGGGTACAACTAATGAAAAACTGTTTTTT
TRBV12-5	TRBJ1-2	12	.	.	CASALDIYGYTF	TGTGCTAGTGCACTCGACATCTATGGCTACACCTTC
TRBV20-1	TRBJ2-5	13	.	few	CSATGGRGETQYF	TGCAGTGCTACCGGTGGTAGAGGAGAGACCCAGTACTTC
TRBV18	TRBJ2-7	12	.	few	CASSPLPYEQYF	TGTGCCAGCTCACCGCTCCCCTACGAGCAGTACTTC
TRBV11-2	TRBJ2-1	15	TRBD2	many	CASSLSAGGWEEQFF	TGTGCCAGCAGCTTATCTGCGGGGGGGTGGGAGGAGCAGTTCTTC
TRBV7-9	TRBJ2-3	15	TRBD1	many	CASSLDRAGGGTQYF	TGTGCCAGCAGCCTGGACAGGGCTGGGGGAGGTACGCAGTATTTT
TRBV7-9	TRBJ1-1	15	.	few	CASSGRGAEYTEAFF	TGTGCCAGCAGCGGGAGGGGGGCCGAATACACTGAAGCTTTCTTT
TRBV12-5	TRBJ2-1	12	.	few	CASGWQLREQFF	TGTGCTAGTGGTTGGCAGCTACGTGAGCAGTTCTTC
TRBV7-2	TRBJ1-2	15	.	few	CASSFDRAVHYGYTF	TGTGCCAGCAGCTTCGACCGGGCAGTCCACTATGGCTACACCTTC
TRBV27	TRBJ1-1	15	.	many	CASSLTGQLNTEAFF	TGTGCCAGCAGTTTAACCGGACAGCTGAACACTGAAGCTTTCTTT
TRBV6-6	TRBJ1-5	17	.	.	CASSYSGGAYSNQPQHF	TGTGCCAGCAGTTATTCGGGGGGCGCCTATAGCAATCAGCCCCAGCATTTT
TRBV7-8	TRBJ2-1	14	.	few	CASSPPSGRDEQFF	TGTGCCAGCAGCCCCCCCTCGGGTAGGGATGAGCAGTTCTTC
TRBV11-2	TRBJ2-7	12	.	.	CAGGGQGYEQYF	TGTGCCGGGGGCGGTCAGGGCTACGAGCAGTACTTC
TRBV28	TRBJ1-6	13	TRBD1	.	CASRPGQGGPLHF	TGTGCCAGCAGACCGGGACAGGGTGGACCCCTCCACTTT
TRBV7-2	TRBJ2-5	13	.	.	CASSFLQQETQYF	TGTGCCAGCAGCTTCTTACAGCAAGAGACCCAGTACTTC
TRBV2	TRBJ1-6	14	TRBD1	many	CAAAYRGYNSPLHF	TGTGCCGCAGCCTACAGGGGTTATAATTCACCCCTCCACTTT
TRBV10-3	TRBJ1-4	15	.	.	CAISESGWKGEKLFF	TGTGCCATCAGTGAGTCGGGGTGGAAGGGAGAAAAACTGTTTTTT
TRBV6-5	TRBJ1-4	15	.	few	CASSYSTGANEKLFF	TGTGCCAGCAGTTACTCGACCGGGGCTAATGAAAAACTGTTTTTT
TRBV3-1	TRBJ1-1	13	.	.	CACRDPWNTEAFF	TGTGCCTGCCGAGACCCCTGGAACACTGAAGCTTTCTTT
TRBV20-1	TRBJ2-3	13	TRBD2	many	CSATSGGTDTQYF	TGCAGTGCTACTAGCGGGGGCACAGATACGCAGTATTTT
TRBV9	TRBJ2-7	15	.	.	CASSVLGVEQGRQYF	TGTGCCAGCAGCGTATTAGGCGTCGAACAGGGTAGGCAGTACTTC
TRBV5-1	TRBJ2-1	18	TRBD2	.	CASSSSGSAGGRDNEQFF	TGCGCCAGCAGCTCTAGTGGCAGCGCGGGGGGTAGGGACAATGAGCAGTTCTTC
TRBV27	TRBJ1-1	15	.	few	CASSLAGPLDTEAFF	TGTGCCAGCAGTTTAGCGGGGCCCCTGGACACTGAAGCTTTCTTT
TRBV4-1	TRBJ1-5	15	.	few	CASTAYRDSNQPQHF	TGCGCCAGCACTGCGTATCGGGACAGCAATCAGCCCCAGCATTTT